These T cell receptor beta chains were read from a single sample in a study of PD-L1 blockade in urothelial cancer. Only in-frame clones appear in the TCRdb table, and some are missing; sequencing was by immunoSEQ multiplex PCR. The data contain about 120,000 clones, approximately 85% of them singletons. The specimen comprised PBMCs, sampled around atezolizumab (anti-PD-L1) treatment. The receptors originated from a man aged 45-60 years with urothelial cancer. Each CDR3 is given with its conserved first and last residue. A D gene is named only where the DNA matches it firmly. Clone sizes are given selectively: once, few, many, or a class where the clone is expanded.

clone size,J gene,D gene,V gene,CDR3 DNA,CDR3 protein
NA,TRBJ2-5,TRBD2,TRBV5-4,TGTGCCAGCAGTCAGGGAACTAGCGAGCCCTTGGCCAAGTACTTC,CASSQGTSEPLAKYF
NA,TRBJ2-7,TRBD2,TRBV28,TGTGCCAGCAGGGGACTAGCGCCCATTTATGAGCAGTACTTC,CASRGLAPIYEQYF
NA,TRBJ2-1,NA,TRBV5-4,TGTGCCAGCAGCTTGCACCCTCTGGACAACAATGAGCAGTTCTTC,CASSLHPLDNNEQFF
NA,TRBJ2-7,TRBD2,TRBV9,TGTGCCAGCAGCGTAAGAGTAGCGGGAGTGGAGGAGCAGTACTTC,CASSVRVAGVEEQYF
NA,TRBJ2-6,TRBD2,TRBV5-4,TGTGCCAGCAGCTTGGGGCTAGCGGGAGTATCGGGGGCCAACGTCCTGACTTTC,CASSLGLAGVSGANVLTF
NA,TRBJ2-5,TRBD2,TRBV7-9,TGTGCCAGCAGCTTAGGTACCCTAGCGGGAGAGACCCAGTACTTC,CASSLGTLAGETQYF
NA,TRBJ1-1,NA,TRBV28,TGTGCCAGCAGAACGGGTCTGATGAACACTGAAGCTTTCTTT,CASRTGLMNTEAFF
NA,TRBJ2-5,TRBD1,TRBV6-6,TGTGCCAGCAGTTATGCCGGGACAGGGGGCCAAGAGACCCAGTACTTC,CASSYAGTGGQETQYF
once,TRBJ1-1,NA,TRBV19,TGTGCCAGTAGTCTTGGCAGGGCAAACACTGAAGCTTTCTTT,CASSLGRANTEAFF
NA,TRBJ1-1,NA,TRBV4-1,TGCGCCAGCAGCCAAGTCGGAGTTAACACTGAAGCTTTCTTT,CASSQVGVNTEAFF
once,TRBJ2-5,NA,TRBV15,TGTGCCACCAGCTTCAGCCGGGGAGAGACCCAGTACTTC,CATSFSRGETQYF
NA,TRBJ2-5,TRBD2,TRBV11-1,TGTGCCAGCAGCCCGAACCCTCTAGCGGGAGGGTTATTGGAGACCCAGTACTTC,CASSPNPLAGGLLETQYF
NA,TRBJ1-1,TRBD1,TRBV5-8,TGTGCCAGCAGCCAAAACAGGGGGGTGGACACTGAAGCTTTCTTT,CASSQNRGVDTEAFF
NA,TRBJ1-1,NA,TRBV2,TGTGCCAGCACCATTGGGGGGGACATTATGGTAGCTTTCTTT,CASTIGGDIMVAFF
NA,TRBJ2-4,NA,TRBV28,TGTGCCAGCACCTTGGGTGACAACAAAAACATTCAGTACTTC,CASTLGDNKNIQYF
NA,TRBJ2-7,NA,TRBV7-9,TGTGCCAGCACCCCATCCCTTACATATCGGGGTCCGCACGAGCAGTACTTC,CASTPSLTYRGPHEQYF
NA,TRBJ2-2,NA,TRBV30,TGTGCCTGGAGTGTAATGGGCGCGTACACCGGGGAGCTGTTTTTT,CAWSVMGAYTGELFF